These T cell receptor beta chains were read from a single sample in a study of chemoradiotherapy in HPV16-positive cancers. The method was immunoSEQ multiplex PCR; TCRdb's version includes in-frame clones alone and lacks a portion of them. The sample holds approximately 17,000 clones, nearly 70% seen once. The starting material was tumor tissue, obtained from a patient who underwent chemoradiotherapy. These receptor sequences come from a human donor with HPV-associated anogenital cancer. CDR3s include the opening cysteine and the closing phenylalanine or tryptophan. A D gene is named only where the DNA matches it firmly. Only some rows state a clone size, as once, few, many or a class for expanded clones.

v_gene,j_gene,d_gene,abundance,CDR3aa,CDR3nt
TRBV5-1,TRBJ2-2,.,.,CASSLAAANTGELFF,TGCGCCAGCAGCTTGGCGGCGGCGAACACCGGGGAGCTGTTTTTT
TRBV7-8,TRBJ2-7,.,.,CASSLEARVDEQYF,TGTGCCAGCAGCTTAGAGGCCAGGGTCGACGAGCAGTACTTC
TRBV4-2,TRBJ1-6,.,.,CASSLAGGTYNSPLHF,TGTGCCAGCAGCTTGGCTGGGGGAACTTATAATTCACCCCTCCACTTT
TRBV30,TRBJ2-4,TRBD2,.,CAWGGEGKNIQYF,TGTGCCTGGGGGGGGGAGGGTAAAAACATTCAGTACTTC
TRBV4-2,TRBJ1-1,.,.,CASSQEGARNTEAFF,TGTGCCAGCAGCCAAGAGGGGGCACGCAACACTGAAGCTTTCTTT
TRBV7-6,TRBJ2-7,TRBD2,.,CASSLAIGAGDEQYF,TGTGCCAGCAGCTTAGCGATCGGGGCGGGAGACGAGCAGTACTTC
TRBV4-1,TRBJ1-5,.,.,CASSQDSGAGGQPQHF,TGCGCCAGCAGCCAAGATTCAGGGGCGGGCGGTCAGCCCCAGCATTTT
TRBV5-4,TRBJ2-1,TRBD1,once,CASSGGQRRSYNEQFF,TGTGCCAGCAGCGGGGGACAGAGACGCTCCTACAATGAGCAGTTCTTC
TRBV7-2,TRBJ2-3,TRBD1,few,CASSLAIQGAGTDTQYF,TGTGCCAGCAGCTTAGCTATACAGGGGGCAGGAACAGATACGCAGTATTTT
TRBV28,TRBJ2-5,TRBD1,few,CASSLTGGGGETQYF,TGTGCCAGCAGTTTAACAGGGGGCGGCGGAGAGACCCAGTACTTC
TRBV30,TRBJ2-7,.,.,CAWKPGNSLWYF,TGTGCCTGGAAACCCGGAAACAGCCTTTGGTACTTC
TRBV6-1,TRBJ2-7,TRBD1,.,CASSTSQDRAYEQYF,TGTGCCAGCAGTACGTCTCAGGACAGGGCCTACGAGCAGTACTTC
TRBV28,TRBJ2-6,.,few,CASSSTIQGPSGANVLTF,TGTGCCAGCAGTTCGACTATACAGGGCCCCTCTGGGGCCAACGTCCTGACTTTC
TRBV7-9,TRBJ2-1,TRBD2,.,CASRQSGSSYNEQFF,TGTGCCAGCAGACAAAGCGGGAGTTCCTACAATGAGCAGTTCTTC
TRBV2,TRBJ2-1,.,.,CASGVYNEQFF,TGTGCCAGCGGGGTTTACAATGAGCAGTTCTTC
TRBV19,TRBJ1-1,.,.,CASSPREGRTEAFF,TGTGCCAGTAGTCCCAGGGAAGGACGCACTGAAGCTTTCTTT
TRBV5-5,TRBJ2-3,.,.,CASSLGGRSTDTQYF,TGTGCCAGCAGCTTGGGAGGTCGTAGCACAGATACGCAGTATTTT
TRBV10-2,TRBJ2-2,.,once,CASRLTGTNTGELFF,TGCGCCAGCAGACTAACGGGAACGAACACCGGGGAGCTGTTTTTT
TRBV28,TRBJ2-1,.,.,CASSETREQFF,TGTGCCAGCAGCGAGACCAGGGAGCAGTTCTTC
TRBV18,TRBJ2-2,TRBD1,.,CASSPYQWTGWDTGELFF,TGTGCCAGCTCACCTTATCAGTGGACAGGGTGGGACACCGGGGAGCTGTTTTTT
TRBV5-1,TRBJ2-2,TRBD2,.,CASSLSPASGRNPGELFF,TGCGCCAGCAGCTTGTCCCCGGCTAGCGGGAGAAATCCCGGGGAGCTGTTTTTT
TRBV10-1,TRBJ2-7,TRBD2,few,CARGGYEQYF,TGCGCCAGGGGGGGGTACGAGCAGTACTTC
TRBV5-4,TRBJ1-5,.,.,CASSHDRNQPQHF,TGTGCCAGCAGTCACGACAGGAATCAGCCCCAGCATTTT
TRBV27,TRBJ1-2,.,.,CASSGPGSGYTF,TGTGCCAGCAGTGGGCCGGGGAGCGGCTACACCTTC
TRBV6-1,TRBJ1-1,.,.,CASSEWRDTEAFF,TGTGCCAGCAGTGAATGGAGGGACACTGAAGCTTTCTTT
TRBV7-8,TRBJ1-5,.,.,CASTMREGEGPQHF,TGTGCCAGCACCATGCGGGAAGGGGAAGGGCCCCAGCATTTT
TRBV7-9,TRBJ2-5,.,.,CASSPTDRQETQYF,TGTGCCAGCAGCCCTACCGACAGACAAGAGACCCAGTACTTC
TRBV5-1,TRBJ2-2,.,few,CASSFGKANTGELFF,TGCGCCAGCAGCTTTGGGAAAGCGAACACCGGGGAGCTGTTTTTT
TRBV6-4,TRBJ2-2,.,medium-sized,CASSDRPDTGELFF,TGTGCCAGCAGTGACAGGCCGGACACCGGGGAGCTGTTTTTT
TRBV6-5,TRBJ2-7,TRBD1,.,CASKLLGQGGEQYF,TGTGCCAGCAAACTCCTCGGACAGGGAGGCGAGCAGTACTTC
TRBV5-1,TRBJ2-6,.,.,CASSQGTFLSGANVLTF,TGCGCCAGCAGCCAGGGGACCTTCCTCTCTGGGGCCAACGTCCTGACTTTC
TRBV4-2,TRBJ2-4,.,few,CASSQDSGAGTKNIQYF,TGTGCCAGCAGCCAAGATAGTGGGGCGGGAACAAAAAACATTCAGTACTTC
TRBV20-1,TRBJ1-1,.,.,CRGEGYTEAFF,TGCAGGGGGGAGGGTTACACTGAAGCTTTCTTT
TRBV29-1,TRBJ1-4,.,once,CSVLGMRDEKLFF,TGCAGCGTCTTGGGGATGCGGGATGAAAAACTGTTTTTT
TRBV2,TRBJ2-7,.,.,CASSEYYEQYF,TGTGCCAGCAGTGAATATTACGAGCAGTACTTC
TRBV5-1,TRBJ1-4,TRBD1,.,CASSFGTGREKLFF,TGCGCCAGCAGCTTCGGGACAGGGCGAGAAAAACTGTTTTTT
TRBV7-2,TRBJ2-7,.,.,CASSSGPAREQYF,TGTGCCAGCAGCTCAGGGCCGGCGCGGGAGCAGTACTTC
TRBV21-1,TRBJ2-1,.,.,CASSTSGRAYNEQFF,TGTGCCAGCAGCACTAGCGGGAGGGCCTACAATGAGCAGTTCTTC
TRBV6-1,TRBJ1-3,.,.,CASSVFSYSSSGNTIYF,TGTGCCAGCAGTGTATTCTCCTACAGTAGCTCTGGAAACACCATATATTTT
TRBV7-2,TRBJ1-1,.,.,CASSLVSDEAFF,TGTGCCAGCAGCTTAGTTTCAGACGAAGCTTTCTTT
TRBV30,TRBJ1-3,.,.,CAWSPIGSGNTIYF,TGTGCCTGGAGCCCCATAGGCTCTGGAAACACCATATATTTT
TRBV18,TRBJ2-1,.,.,CASSLLDAYNEQFF,TGTGCCAGCTCCCTTCTGGACGCTTACAATGAGCAGTTCTTC
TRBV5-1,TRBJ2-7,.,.,CASSWSGTPAYEQYF,TGCGCCAGCAGCTGGTCCGGGACGCCTGCCTACGAGCAGTACTTC
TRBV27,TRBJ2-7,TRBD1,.,CASQRTGDSYEQYF,TGTGCCAGCCAACGGACAGGGGACTCCTACGAGCAGTACTTC
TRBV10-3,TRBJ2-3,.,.,CAIKGAEGTDTQYF,TGTGCCATCAAGGGGGCGGAGGGGACAGATACGCAGTATTTT
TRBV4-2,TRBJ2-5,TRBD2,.,CASSQALAGGPALKTQYF,TGTGCCAGCAGCCAAGCACTAGCGGGAGGGCCCGCGCTGAAGACCCAGTACTTC
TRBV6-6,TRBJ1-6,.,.,CASSYANSYNSPLHF,TGTGCCAGCAGTTACGCAAACTCCTATAATTCACCCCTCCACTTT
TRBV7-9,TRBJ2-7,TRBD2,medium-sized,CASSTTLGGSSSKQYF,TGTGCCAGCAGCACCACCCTCGGCGGGAGCTCTTCCAAGCAGTACTTC
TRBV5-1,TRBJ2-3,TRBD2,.,CASSLGGLAGADTQYF,TGCGCCAGCAGCTTGGGGGGACTAGCGGGGGCTGATACGCAGTATTTT
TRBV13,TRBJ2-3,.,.,CASSRRQVGDTQYF,TGTGCCAGCAGTCGAAGACAGGTGGGAGATACGCAGTATTTT
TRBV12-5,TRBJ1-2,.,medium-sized,CASGINYGYTF,TGTGCTAGTGGCATTAACTATGGCTACACCTTC
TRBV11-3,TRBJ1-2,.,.,CASSLEAGDNYGYTF,TGTGCCAGCAGCTTAGAGGCAGGGGACAACTATGGCTACACCTTC
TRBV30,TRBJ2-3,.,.,CAWSVPNRQRITDTQYF,TGTGCCTGGAGTGTACCAAACAGACAGCGTATAACAGATACGCAGTATTTT
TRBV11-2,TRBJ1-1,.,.,CASSVQRVGTEAFF,TGTGCCAGCAGCGTACAGAGGGTAGGCACTGAAGCTTTCTTT
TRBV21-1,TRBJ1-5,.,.,CASSKDRGKAARQPQHF,TGTGCCAGCAGCAAAGATAGGGGTAAGGCGGCGAGGCAGCCCCAGCATTTT
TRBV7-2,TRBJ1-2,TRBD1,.,CASSLTGVDYGYTF,TGTGCCAGCAGCCTGACAGGGGTTGATTATGGCTACACCTTC
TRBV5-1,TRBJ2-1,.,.,CASSPELAYNEQFF,TGCGCCAGCAGCCCCGAACTGGCCTACAATGAGCAGTTCTTC
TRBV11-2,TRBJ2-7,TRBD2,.,CASNDERGAYEQYF,TGTGCCAGCAACGACGAGCGGGGCGCCTACGAGCAGTACTTC
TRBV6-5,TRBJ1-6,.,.,CASSYSQGNSPLHF,TGTGCCAGCAGTTACTCGCAGGGCAATTCACCCCTCCACTTT
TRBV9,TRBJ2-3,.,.,CASSVAFIEGRTDTQYF,TGTGCCAGCAGCGTAGCTTTTATTGAGGGCCGCACAGATACGCAGTATTTT